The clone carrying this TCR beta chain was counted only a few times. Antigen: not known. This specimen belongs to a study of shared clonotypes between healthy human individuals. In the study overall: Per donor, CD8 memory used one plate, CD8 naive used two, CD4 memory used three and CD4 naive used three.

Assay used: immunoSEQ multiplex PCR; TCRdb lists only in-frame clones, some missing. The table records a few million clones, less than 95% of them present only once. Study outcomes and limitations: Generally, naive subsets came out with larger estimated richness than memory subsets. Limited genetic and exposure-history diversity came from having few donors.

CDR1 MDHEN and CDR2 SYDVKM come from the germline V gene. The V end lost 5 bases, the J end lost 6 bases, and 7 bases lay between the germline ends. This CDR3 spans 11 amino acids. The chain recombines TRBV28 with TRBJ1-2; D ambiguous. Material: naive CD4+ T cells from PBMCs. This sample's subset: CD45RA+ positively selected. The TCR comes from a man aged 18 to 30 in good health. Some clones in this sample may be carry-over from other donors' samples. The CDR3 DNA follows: TGTGCCAGCAGTGACGAGGATGGCTACACCTTC. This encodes CASSDEDGYTF.